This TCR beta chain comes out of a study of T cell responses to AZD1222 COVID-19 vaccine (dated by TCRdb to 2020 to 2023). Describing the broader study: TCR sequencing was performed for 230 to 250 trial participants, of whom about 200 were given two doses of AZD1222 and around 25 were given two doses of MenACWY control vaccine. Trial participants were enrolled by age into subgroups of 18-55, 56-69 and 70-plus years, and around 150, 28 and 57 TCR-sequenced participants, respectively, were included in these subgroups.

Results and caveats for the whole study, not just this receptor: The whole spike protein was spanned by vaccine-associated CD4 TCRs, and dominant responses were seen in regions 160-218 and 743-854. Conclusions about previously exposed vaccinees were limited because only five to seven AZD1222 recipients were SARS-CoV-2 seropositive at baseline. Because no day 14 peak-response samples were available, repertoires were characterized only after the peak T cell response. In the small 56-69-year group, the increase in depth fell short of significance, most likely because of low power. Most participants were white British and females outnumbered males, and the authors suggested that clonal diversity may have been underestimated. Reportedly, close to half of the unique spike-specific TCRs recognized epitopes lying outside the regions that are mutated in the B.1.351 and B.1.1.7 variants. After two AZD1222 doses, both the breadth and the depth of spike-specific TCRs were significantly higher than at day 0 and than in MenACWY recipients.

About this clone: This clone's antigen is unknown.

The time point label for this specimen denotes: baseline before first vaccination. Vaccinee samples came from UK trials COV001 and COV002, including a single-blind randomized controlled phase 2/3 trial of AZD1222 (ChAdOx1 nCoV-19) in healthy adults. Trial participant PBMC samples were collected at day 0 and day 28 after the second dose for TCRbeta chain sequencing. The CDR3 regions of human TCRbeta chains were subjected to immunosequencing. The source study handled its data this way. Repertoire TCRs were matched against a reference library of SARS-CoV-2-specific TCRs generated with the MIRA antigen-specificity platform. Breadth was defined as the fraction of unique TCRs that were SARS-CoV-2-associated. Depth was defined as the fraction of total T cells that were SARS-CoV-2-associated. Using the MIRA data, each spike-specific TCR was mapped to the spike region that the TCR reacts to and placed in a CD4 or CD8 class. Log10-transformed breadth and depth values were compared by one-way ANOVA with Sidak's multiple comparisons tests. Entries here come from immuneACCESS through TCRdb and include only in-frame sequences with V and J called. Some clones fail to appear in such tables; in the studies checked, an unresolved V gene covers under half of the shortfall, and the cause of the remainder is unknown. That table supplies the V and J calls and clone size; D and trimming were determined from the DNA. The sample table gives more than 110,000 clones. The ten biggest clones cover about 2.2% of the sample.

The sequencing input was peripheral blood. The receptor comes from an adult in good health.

DNA sequence: TGTGCCATCAGTGAGACCCGACAGGGCGACGAAAAACTGTTTTTT. Translation gives CAISETRQGDEKLFF. In this chain, TRBV10-3 is recombined with TRBJ1-4, and 7 junction bases match TRBD1. Trimming leaves V shorter by 2 bases and J shorter by 8 bases, with the junction holding 8 bases beyond the gene matches. Including cysteine and phenylalanine, the CDR3 has 15 amino acids. The CDR3 DNA has 45 bases and is translated from base 1. CDR1 and CDR2, per the germline V gene, are ENHRY and SYGVKD.